This record covers a single TCR beta chain. The data originate from a study of neoadjuvant anti-PD-1 for oral cavity cancer. Germline V CDR1 and CDR2: SGHRS, YFSETQ. Trimming removed 4 bases from V and 2 bases from J; junction bases left unmatched: 5. The CDR3 extends over 15 amino acids. Measured with immunoSEQ multiplex PCR; TCRdb has only the in-frame clones, and not every one. In the table there are about 16,000 clones, less than 80% of which are singletons. J is TRBJ2-3 and V is TRBV5-1, with 9 bases fitting TRBD1. Here the sequenced sample was PBMCs, taken before nivolumab (anti-PD-1) treatment. The TCR comes from a person aged 35-80 years with oral cavity squamous cell carcinoma. This CDR3 reads CASSQQGALTDTQYF. DNA for the CDR3: TGCGCCAGCAGCCAACAGGGGGCCCTCACAGATACGCAGTATTTT.